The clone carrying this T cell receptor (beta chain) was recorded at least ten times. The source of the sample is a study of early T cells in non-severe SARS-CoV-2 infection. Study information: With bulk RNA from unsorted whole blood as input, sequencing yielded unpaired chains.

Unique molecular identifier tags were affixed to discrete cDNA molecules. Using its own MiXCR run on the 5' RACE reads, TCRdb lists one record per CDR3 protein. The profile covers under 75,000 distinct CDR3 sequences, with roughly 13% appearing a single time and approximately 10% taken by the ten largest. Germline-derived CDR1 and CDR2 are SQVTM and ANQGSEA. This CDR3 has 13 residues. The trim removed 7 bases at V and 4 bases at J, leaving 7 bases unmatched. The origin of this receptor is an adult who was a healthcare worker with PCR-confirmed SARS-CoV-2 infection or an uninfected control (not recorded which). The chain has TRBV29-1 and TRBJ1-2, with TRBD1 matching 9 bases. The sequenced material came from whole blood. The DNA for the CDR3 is TGCAGCGCCTTGACAGGGGGTATCTATGGCTACACCTTC. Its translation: CSALTGGIYGYTF.